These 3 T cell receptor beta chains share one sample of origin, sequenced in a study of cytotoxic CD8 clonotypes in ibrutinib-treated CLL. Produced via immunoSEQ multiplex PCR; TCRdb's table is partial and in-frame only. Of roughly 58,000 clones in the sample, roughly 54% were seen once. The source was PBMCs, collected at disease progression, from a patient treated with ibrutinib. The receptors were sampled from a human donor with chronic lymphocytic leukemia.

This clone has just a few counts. CDR3 sequence: CASSLAGQVYGYTF. As DNA, the CDR3 is TGTGCCAGCAGCTTAGCCGGACAGGTCTATGGCTACACCTTC. The chain joins TRBV7-2 to TRBJ1-2; 7 bases map to TRBD1. J lost 4 bases, V lost 0 bases, and 2 bases had no gene match. The germline V gene has CDR1 SGHTA and CDR2 FQGNSA. The CDR3 covers 14 residues. Filled out from reference TRBV7-2 and TRBJ1-2, the complete variable domain reads GAGVSQSPSNKVTEKGKDVELRCDPISGHTALYWYRQSLGQGLEFLIYFQGNSAPDKSGLPSDRFSAERTGGSVSTLTIQRTQQEDSAVYLCASSLAGQVYGYTFGSGTRLTVV.

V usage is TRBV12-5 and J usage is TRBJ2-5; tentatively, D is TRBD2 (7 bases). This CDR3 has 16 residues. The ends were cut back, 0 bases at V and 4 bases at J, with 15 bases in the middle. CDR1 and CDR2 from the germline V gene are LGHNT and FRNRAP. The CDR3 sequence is CASGLVYGGGGETQYF. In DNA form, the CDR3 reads TGTGCTAGTGGTTTGGTATATGGGGGGGGCGGAGAGACCCAGTACTTC.

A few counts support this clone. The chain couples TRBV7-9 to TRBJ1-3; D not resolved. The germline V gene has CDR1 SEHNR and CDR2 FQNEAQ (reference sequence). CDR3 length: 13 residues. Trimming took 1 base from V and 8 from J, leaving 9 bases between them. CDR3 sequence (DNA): TGTGCCAGCAGCTTAGGGGGAGGAGACACCATATATTTT. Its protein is CASSLGGGDTIYF.